The 4 T cell receptor beta chains given below trace back to one sample, sequenced in a study of CD8+ T cells in alopecia areata. TCR sequencing used cDNA made by reverse transcription of extracted RNA. TCRdb's table, derived via immunoSEQ multiplex PCR, lists solely in-frame clones and lacks some. This table has 200,000 or so clones, around two fifths appearing once. Noted treatment: oral pan-JAK inhibitor, 5-10 mg twice daily. The sample in question was CD4+ T cells sorted from blood, obtained at roughly week 30, from a patient treated with tofacitinib. Receptors originate from a human donor with alopecia areata.

This clone turned up a few times. This chain connects TRBV7-2 to TRBJ2-7; D is possibly TRBD1 or TRBD2 (6 bases each). The V end lost 5 bases, the J end lost 2 bases, and 19 bases lay between the germline ends. Germline CDR1 reads SGHTA; CDR2 reads FQGNSA. This CDR3 is built from 16 residues. The CDR3 coding sequence is TGTGCCAGCAGCAAGGGGCAGGGGAGGAAGGCCTACGAGCAGTACTTC. The encoded protein is CASSKGQGRKAYEQYF.

This clone was seen only a few times. The rearrangement links TRBV2 to TRBJ2-2; D perhaps matches TRBD1 (6 bases). Germline V CDR1 and CDR2: SNHLY, FYNNEI. The CDR3 extends over 17 amino acids. V was clipped by 3 bases and J by 4 bases, with 18 bases between them. CDR3 in amino acids: CASSEGAPRGGTGELFF. CDR3 coding DNA: TGTGCCAGCAGTGAGGGGGCCCCCAGGGGTGGCACCGGGGAGCTGTTTTTT.

The rearrangement links TRBV30 to TRBJ1-6; D unresolved. The CDR3 is 13 residues long. With 0 bases removed from V and 8 bases from J, the gap between germline ends came to 8 bases. CDR1 and CDR2 (germline): GTSNPN, SVGIG (reference sequence). CDR3 residues: CAWSVQLDSPLHF. CDR3 DNA: TGTGCCTGGAGTGTACAACTAGATTCACCCCTCCACTTT.

This clone has a handful of counts. The chain links TRBV29-1 to TRBJ2-7; no firm D call. Trimming removed 4 bases from V and 8 bases from J, with 18 bases in between. This CDR3 contains 13 residues. The germline V gene encodes CDR1 SQVTM and CDR2 ANQGSEA. Here the CDR3 DNA reads TGCAGCGTTGGGCAGGTGGCGTCTATCAAGCAGTACTTC. Protein sequence: CSVGQVASIKQYF.